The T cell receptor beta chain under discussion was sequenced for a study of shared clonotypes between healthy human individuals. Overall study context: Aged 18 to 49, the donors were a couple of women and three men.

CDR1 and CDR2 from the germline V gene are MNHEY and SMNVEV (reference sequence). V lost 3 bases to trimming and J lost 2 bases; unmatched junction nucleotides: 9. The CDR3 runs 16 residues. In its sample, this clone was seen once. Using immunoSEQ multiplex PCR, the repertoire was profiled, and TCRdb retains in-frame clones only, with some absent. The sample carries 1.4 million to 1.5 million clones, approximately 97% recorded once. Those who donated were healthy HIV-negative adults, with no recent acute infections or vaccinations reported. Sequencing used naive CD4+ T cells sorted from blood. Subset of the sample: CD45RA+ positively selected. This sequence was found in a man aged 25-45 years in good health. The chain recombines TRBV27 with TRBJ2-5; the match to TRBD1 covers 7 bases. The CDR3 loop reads CASSLLGGAGQETQYF. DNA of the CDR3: TGTGCCAGCAGTTTGTTAGGGGGCGCAGGGCAAGAGACCCAGTACTTC.